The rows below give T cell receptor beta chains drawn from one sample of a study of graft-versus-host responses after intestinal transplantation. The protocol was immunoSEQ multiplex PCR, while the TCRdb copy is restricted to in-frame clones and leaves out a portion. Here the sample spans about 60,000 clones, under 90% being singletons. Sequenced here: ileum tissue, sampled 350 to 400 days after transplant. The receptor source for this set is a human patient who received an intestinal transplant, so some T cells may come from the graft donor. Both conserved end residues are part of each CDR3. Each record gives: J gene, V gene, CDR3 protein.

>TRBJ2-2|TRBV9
CASSVATAGELFF
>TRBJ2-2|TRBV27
CASMNTGELFF
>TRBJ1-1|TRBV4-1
CATTNRGGGENTEAFF
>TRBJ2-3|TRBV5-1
CASRGLAGTDTQYF
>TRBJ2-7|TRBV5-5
CASTTTLILASYEQYF
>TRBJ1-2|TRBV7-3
CASSGGSGVGYTF
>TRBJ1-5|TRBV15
CATSRELQSRDTGGQPQHF
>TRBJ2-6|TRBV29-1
CSVVASSGANVLTF
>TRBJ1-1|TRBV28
CASSLSIGGGATEAFF
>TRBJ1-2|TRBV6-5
CASSEGTGAPSTF
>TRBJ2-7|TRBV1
CTSSQERREGEAEQYF
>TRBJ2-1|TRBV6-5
CASTLAGGNEQFF
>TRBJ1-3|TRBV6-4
CATIGGASGNTIYF
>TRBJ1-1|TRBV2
CASSDRGADTEAFF
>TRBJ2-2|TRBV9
CASSVVPRTSGLNTGELFF
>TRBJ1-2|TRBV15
CATSRGGANYGYTF
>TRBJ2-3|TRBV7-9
CASSLLGLAGTDTQYF
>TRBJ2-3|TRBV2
CASSASYPQDTQYF
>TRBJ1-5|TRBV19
CASSYLPPGTGNQPQHF
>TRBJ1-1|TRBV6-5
CASSYVTGTEAFF
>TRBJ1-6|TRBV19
CASSWAGQDSPLHF
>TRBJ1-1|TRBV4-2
CASSQDRDSLNTEAFF
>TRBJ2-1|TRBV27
CASSLSLAGYFNEQFF
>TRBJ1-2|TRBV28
CASRLNRWEGYTF
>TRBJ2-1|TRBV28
CASSTLWASEVNEQFF
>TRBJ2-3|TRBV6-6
CASRTRGEMTDTQYF
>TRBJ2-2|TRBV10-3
CATTGNTGELFF
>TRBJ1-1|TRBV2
CASSDRVNTEAFF
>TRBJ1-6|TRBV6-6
CASTKQGQGISPLHF
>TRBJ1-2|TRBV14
CASSQVKGSDYGYTF
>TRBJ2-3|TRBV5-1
CATGLAGGDTQYF
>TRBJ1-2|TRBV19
CASSMYRDSINYGYTF
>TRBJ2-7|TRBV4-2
CASSQEGLATSLHYEQYF
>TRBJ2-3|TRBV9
CASAKGGLAGGPSPDTQYF
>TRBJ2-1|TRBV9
CASSVATSGGYNEQFF
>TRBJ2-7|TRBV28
CASSSPLSGSYEQYF
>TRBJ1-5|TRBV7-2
CASSYRAGNQPQHF
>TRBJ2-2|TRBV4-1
CASSQVVTGFYDTGELFF
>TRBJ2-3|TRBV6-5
CASSYFTGGTDTQYF
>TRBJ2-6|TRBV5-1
CASPPWSSGANVLTF
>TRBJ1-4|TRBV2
CASSETGYNEKLFF
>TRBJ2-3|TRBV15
CATSRGSGGPKHTDTQYF
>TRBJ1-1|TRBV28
CASNHGGYRTENTEAFF
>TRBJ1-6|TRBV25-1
CASSDRHNSPLHF
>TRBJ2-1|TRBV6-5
CASASGTSGTNEQFF
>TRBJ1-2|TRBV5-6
CASNGIRAVDDGYTF
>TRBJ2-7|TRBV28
CASSLAGTMTYEQYF
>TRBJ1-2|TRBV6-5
CASSYSGGNYGYTF
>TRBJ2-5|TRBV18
CASSLRQPLYQETQYF
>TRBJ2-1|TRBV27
CASSTGLARATQGEQFF
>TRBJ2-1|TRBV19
CASSFSGGAYNEQFF